Each of the 24 T cell receptor beta chains below was sequenced from the same sample in a study of blood T cell repertoires in COVID-19. TCRdb's copy holds only in-frame clones and misses some; the assay was immunoSEQ multiplex PCR. The sample lists fewer than 350,000 clones, 75% to 90% occurring once. The source material was peripheral blood. The origin of the receptors is a woman in her twenties or thirties who had recovered from COVID-19.

This chain joins TRBV5-4 and TRBJ2-1; D ambiguous. The CDR3 covers 13 residues. Germline loops: CDR1 SGHNT, CDR2 YYREEE (reference sequence). Trimming shortened V by 4 bases and J by 9 bases, and 14 bases separated the two germline ends. The CDR3 DNA reads TGTGCCAGCAGCCCGGCTCTAGTTTCTGAGCAGTTCTTC. This codes for CASSPALVSEQFF.

The chain combines TRBV7-2 with TRBJ2-1; D may be TRBD1 (5 bases). V lost 1 base and J 3 bases, leaving 10 bases between the germline ends. CDR1 and CDR2 (germline): SGHTA, FQGNSA. The CDR3 spans 15 residues. The CDR3 loop is CASSLGPRGYNEQFF. CDR3 sequence (DNA): TGTGCCAGCAGCTTAGGTCCTAGGGGCTACAATGAGCAGTTCTTC.

This chain's CDR3 is CASSQVKDRSSYEQYF. As DNA, the CDR3 is TGCGCCAGCAGCCAAGTTAAGGACAGGAGCTCCTACGAGCAGTACTTC. The V call is TRBV4-1, the J call TRBJ2-7; 7 positions match TRBD1. Germline V gene data show CDR1 as MGHRA and CDR2 as YSYEKL. J was trimmed by 0 bases and V by 1 base; bases with no gene match: 6. This CDR3 region has 16 residues.

The genes are TRBV6-5 and TRBJ2-3; a possible D gene is TRBD1 (6 bases). CDR1 MNHEY and CDR2 SVGAGI come from the germline V gene. The CDR3 is made up of 16 amino acids. V was pared by 0 bases and J by 1 base, with 11 bases between. DNA for the CDR3: TGTGCCAGCAGTTACTCGACTCGGACAGGCACAGATACGCAGTATTTT. It encodes CASSYSTRTGTDTQYF.

The chain links TRBV9 to TRBJ2-3; D unclear. CDR3 length equals 13 residues. Trimming pared 0 bases from V and 6 bases from J, leaving 8 bases between. In germline, CDR1 is SGDLS, CDR2 YYNGEE. Written as DNA, the CDR3 is TGTGCCAGCAGCGTAGTGGGCCCCGATACGCAGTATTTT. Protein: CASSVVGPDTQYF.

A note on this clone: At the DNA level, this CDR3 is encoded by other sequences in the same sample as well. This chain connects TRBV2 to TRBJ1-1; D is unresolved. Trimming stripped 3 bases from V and 1 base from J, with 6 bases between. The CDR3 has 13 residues. Germline assignment: CDR1 SNHLY and CDR2 FYNNEI. CDR3 region: CASSEAENTEAFF. In nucleotides, the CDR3 is TGTGCCAGCAGTGAGGCTGAGAACACTGAAGCTTTCTTT.

This clone was counted only a few times. V usage is TRBV7-9 and J usage is TRBJ1-2; maybe TRBD1 (6 bases). V was clipped by 7 bases and J by 2 bases, with 23 bases between them. The germline gives CDR1 SEHNR, CDR2 FQNEAQ (reference sequence). There are 17 residues in the CDR3. The CDR3 loop reads CASTQLTLRGTNYGYTF. CDR3 nucleotides: TGTGCCAGCACCCAGCTTACTCTCAGGGGAACAAACTATGGCTACACCTTC.

This clone was counted once. The chain joins TRBV7-3 to TRBJ2-2; weak D call: TRBD1 (5 bases). Germline loops: CDR1 SGHTA, CDR2 FQGTGA. CDR3 length: 13 residues. The V and J ends lost 1 base and 6 bases respectively, with 6 bases between them. CDR3 region: CASSLSRAGELFF. For the CDR3, the DNA is TGTGCCAGCAGCTTAAGCAGGGCCGGGGAGCTGTTTTTT.

The chain carries TRBV6-5 and TRBJ1-1; D gene unclear. The CDR3 is 13 residues long. Deletions cut 2 bases from V and 8 bases from J, with 12 bases between. Germline V gene lookup returns CDR1 MNHEY and CDR2 SVGAGI. This chain's CDR3 is CASSYPSPEEAFF. The CDR3 bases are TGTGCCAGCAGTTACCCCTCCCCAGAAGAAGCTTTCTTT.

V and J are TRBV11-2 and TRBJ1-2; D is ambiguous. The germline V and J ends were trimmed by 1 base and 8 bases, with 14 bases remaining between them. Germline V CDR1 and CDR2: SGHAT, FQNNGV. This CDR3 spans 14 amino acids. CDR3 residues: CASSLVSGYDGYTF. The CDR3 nucleotides are TGTGCCAGCAGCTTAGTCAGCGGTTACGACGGCTACACCTTC.

This rearrangement joins TRBV4-2 to TRBJ1-5, with TRBD1 matching 7 bases. Germline lookup yields CDR1 LGHNA and CDR2 YNFKEQ. CDR3 length: 18 amino acids. Trimming removed 2 bases from V and 0 bases from J; junction bases left unmatched: 10. CDR3 sequence: CASSQYQGEDYSNQPQHF. The DNA of the CDR3 is TGTGCCAGCAGCCAATACCAGGGGGAGGATTATAGCAATCAGCCCCAGCATTTT.

The chain combines TRBV29-1 with TRBJ2-7; D is possibly TRBD1 (6 bases). Germline lookup yields CDR1 SQVTM and CDR2 ANQGSEA. This CDR3 spans 15 amino acids. V lost 5 bases and J 0 bases, leaving 17 bases between the germline ends. The CDR3 DNA follows: TGCAGCGTTCGAGGCCCCCAGGACAGCTCCTACGAGCAGTACTTC. Translation gives CSVRGPQDSSYEQYF.

In DNA, the CDR3 is TGTGCCAGCACCGGGGAGCCGACCACTGAAGCTTTCTTT. Protein product: CASTGEPTTEAFF. The genes are TRBV18 and TRBJ1-1; no reliable D call. Germline CDR1 and CDR2: KGHSH and LQKENI. The V and J ends lost 8 bases and 4 bases respectively, with 14 bases between them. This CDR3 comprises 13 residues.

The gene calls are TRBV7-9 and TRBJ1-1; D call uncertain. The CDR3 totals 13 residues. The V gene lost 5 bases and the J gene lost 5 bases, with 12 bases spanning the gap. Germline V gene sequence: CDR1 SEHNR, CDR2 FQNEAQ (reference sequence). The CDR3 spells CASSPTGGTEAFF. DNA of the CDR3: TGTGCCAGCAGCCCAACGGGAGGAACTGAAGCTTTCTTT.

The CDR3 is CASSPFDRDNEKLFF. The CDR3 nucleotides are TGTGCCAGCTCACCTTTCGACAGAGATAATGAAAAACTGTTTTTT. The rearrangement joins TRBV18 to TRBJ1-4, with a weak D call TRBD1 (5 bases). The V and J ends lost 3 bases and 4 bases respectively, with 12 bases between them. The CDR3 has 15 residues. The germline V gene has CDR1 KGHSH and CDR2 LQKENI.

The V and J genes are TRBV27 and TRBJ2-3; TRBD1 might be the D (6 bases). With 3 bases removed from V and 1 base from J, the gap between germline ends came to 17 bases. CDR3 length: 17 residues. Germline V lookup: CDR1 MNHEY, CDR2 SMNVEV (reference sequence). The CDR3 DNA reads as TGTGCCAGCAGTTTGAAACTCCGGGACACAGGCACAGATACGCAGTATTTT. Its translation is CASSLKLRDTGTDTQYF.

The chain has TRBV19 and TRBJ1-5; a weak D match, TRBD1 (6 bases). This CDR3 region has 12 residues. V lost 6 bases to trimming and J lost 5 bases, with 8 bases between them. Germline assignment: CDR1 LNHDA and CDR2 SQIVND (reference sequence). CDR3 DNA: TGTGCCAGTAGGACAGGTGATCAGCCCCAGCATTTT. Translated: CASRTGDQPQHF.

The chain joins TRBV19 to TRBJ1-1; D is ambiguous. Per germline, CDR1 LNHDA and CDR2 SQIVND (reference sequence). V was pared by 5 bases and J by 2 bases, with 6 bases between. There are 12 residues in the CDR3. CDR3 in amino acids: CASSPRNTEAFF. In DNA, the CDR3 is TGTGCCAGTAGTCCGAGAAACACTGAAGCTTTCTTT.

The chain combines TRBV28 with TRBJ1-2, with D possibly matching TRBD1 (6 bases). The V end was cut by 6 bases, the J end by 4 bases, with 21 bases between. This CDR3 is 16 amino acids long. The germline V gene has CDR1 MDHEN and CDR2 SYDVKM. CDR3 residues: CASSPAPMDSVYGYTF. DNA of the CDR3: TGTGCCAGCAGCCCCGCCCCGATGGACAGTGTCTATGGCTACACCTTC.

J is TRBJ2-2 and V is TRBV6-5; weak D call: TRBD1 (5 bases). The CDR3 is made up of 16 amino acids. Trimming pared 2 bases from V and 2 bases from J, leaving 12 bases between. Germline V gene sequence: CDR1 MNHEY, CDR2 SVGAGI. The CDR3 here is CASSYGAGRNTGELFF. DNA of the CDR3: TGTGCCAGCAGTTACGGGGCAGGACGAAACACCGGGGAGCTGTTTTTT.

The rearrangement links TRBV10-2 to TRBJ1-2; D not certain. V shed 3 bases and J shed 1 base, with 3 bases lying between them. Germline CDR1 is WSHSY and CDR2 is SAAADI. The CDR3 runs to 12 residues. CDR3: CASSDNNYGYTF. CDR3 sequence (DNA): TGCGCCAGCAGTGACAATAACTATGGCTACACCTTC.

The J gene is TRBJ2-7, the V gene TRBV7-2, with D possibly being TRBD2 (6 bases). V dropped 5 bases and J dropped 2 bases, with 25 bases sitting between them. Per germline, CDR1 SGHTA and CDR2 FQGNSA. The CDR3 is made up of 18 amino acids. This chain's CDR3 is CASSLVRTGSGSPYEQYF. DNA for the CDR3: TGTGCCAGCAGCCTAGTCCGGACCGGCTCCGGGAGCCCCTACGAGCAGTACTTC.

The V and J genes are TRBV5-5 and TRBJ2-7; maybe TRBD1 (5 bases). The germline V gene encodes CDR1 SGHKS and CDR2 YYEKEE (reference sequence). Trimming shortened V by 3 bases and J by 5 bases, and 12 bases separated the two germline ends. The CDR3 is 13 residues long. The CDR3 sequence: CASSSTDSDEQYF. CDR3 coding DNA: TGTGCCAGCAGCTCGACAGATTCGGACGAGCAGTACTTC.

The rearrangement joins TRBV11-2 to TRBJ2-2; TRBD2 agrees at 9 bases. CDR3 length: 14 residues. The V gene's germline CDR1 is SGHAT and CDR2 FQNNGV. The V gene end was trimmed by 7 bases and the J gene end by 6 bases; junction bases not matched to a gene: 6. The CDR3 reads CASNPLAGSGELFF. The CDR3 DNA follows: TGTGCCAGCAACCCCCTAGCGGGATCCGGGGAGCTGTTTTTT. Using reference TRBV11-2 and TRBJ2-2 for the parts outside the CDR3, the full variable domain is EAGVAQSPRYKIIEKRQSVAFWCNPISGHATLYWYQQILGQGPKLLIQFQNNGVVDDSQLPKDRFSAERLKGVDSTLKIQPAKLEDSAVYLCASNPLAGSGELFFGEGSRLTVL.